This T cell receptor (beta chain) is from a study of blood T cell repertoires in COVID-19. This CDR3 comprises 18 residues. Germline-derived CDR1 and CDR2 are SGHDT and YYEEEE. Trimming shortened V by 0 bases and J by 5 bases, and 23 bases separated the two germline ends. Method: immunoSEQ multiplex PCR; TCRdb's copy keeps in-frame clones and lacks some. This table holds 250,000 to 400,000 clones, approximately 89% found once. The sequence came from a woman aged 30 to 39 with COVID-19, enrolled during active disease. The sequenced material came from peripheral blood. The chain uses TRBV5-6 and TRBJ1-1; D uncertain. Written as DNA, the CDR3 is TGTGCCAGCAGCTTGGCCGGGAAGGGTCGGACGACGAGGACTGAAGCTTTCTTT. Its protein is CASSLAGKGRTTRTEAFF.